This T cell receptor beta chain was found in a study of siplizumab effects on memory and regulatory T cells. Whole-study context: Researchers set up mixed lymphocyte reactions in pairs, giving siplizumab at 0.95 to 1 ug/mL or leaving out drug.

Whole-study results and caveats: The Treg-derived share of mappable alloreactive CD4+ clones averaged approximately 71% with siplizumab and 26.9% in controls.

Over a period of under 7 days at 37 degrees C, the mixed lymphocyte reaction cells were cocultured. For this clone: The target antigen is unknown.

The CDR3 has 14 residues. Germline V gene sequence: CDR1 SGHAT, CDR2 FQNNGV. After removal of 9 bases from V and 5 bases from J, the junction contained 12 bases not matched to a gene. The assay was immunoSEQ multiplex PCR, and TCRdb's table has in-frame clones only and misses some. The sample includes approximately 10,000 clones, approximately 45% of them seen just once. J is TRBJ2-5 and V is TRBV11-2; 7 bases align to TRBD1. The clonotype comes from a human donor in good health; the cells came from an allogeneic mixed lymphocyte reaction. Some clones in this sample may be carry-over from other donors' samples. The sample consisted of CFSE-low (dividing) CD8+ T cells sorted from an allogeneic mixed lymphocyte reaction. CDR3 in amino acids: CASGTAADVETQYF. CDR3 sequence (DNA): TGTGCCAGTGGGACAGCGGCCGACGTGGAGACCCAGTACTTC.